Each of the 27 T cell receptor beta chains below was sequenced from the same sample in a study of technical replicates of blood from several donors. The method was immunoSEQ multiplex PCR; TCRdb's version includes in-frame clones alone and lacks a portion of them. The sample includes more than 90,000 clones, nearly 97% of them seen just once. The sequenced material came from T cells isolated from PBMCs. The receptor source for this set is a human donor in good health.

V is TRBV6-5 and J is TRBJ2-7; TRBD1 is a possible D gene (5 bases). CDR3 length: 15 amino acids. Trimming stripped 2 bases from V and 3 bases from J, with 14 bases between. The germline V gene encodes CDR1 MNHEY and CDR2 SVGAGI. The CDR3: CASSYGTGGGYEQYF. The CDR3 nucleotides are TGTGCCAGCAGTTACGGAACAGGCGGCGGCTACGAGCAGTACTTC.

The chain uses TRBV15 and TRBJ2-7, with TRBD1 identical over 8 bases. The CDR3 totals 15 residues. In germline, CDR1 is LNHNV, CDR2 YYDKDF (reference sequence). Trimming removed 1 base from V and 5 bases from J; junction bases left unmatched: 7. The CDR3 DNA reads TGTGCCACCAGCAGAGGGACAGGGCCCCTCCACGAGCAGTACTTC. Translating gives CATSRGTGPLHEQYF. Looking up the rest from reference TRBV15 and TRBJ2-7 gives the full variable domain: DAMVIQNPRYQVTQFGKPVTLSCSQTLNHNVMYWYQQKSSQAPKLLFHYYDKDFNNEADTPDNFQSRRPNTSFCFLDIRSPGLGDTAMYLCATSRGTGPLHEQYFGPGTRLTVT.

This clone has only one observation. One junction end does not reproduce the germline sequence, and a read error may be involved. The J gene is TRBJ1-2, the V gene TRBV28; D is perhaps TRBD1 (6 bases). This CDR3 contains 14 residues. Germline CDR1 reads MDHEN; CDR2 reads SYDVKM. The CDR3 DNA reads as TGTGCCAGCAGTCGGTCTCCGGGACAATCCCATTTAGTCTTC. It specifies CASSRSPGQSHLVF.

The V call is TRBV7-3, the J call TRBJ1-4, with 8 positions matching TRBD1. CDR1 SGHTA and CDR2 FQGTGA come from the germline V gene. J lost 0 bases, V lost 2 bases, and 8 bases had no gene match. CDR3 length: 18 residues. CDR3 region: CASSLYGTGRATNEKLFF. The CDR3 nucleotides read TGTGCCAGCAGCTTATACGGGACAGGAAGAGCAACTAATGAAAAACTGTTTTTT.

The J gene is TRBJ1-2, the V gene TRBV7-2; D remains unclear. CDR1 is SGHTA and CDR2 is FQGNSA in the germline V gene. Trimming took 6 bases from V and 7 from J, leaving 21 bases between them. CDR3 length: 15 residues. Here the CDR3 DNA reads TGTGCCAGCAGTACGGGTTCTCGGGGTTTCAGTGGCTACACCTTC. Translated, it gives CASSTGSRGFSGYTF.

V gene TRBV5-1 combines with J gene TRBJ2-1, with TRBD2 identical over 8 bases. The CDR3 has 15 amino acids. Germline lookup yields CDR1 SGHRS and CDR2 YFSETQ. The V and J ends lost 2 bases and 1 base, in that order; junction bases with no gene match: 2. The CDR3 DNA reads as TGCGCCAGCAGCTTTCGGGGGGGTTCCTACAATGAGCAGTTCTTC. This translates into CASSFRGGSYNEQFF.

The CDR3 DNA reads as TGTGCCAGCAGCGGGGACAGGGGGATGTATAATTCACCCCTCCACTTT. Translating gives CASSGDRGMYNSPLHF. V gene TRBV2 combines with J gene TRBJ1-6; 11 nucleotides line up with TRBD1. Germline values: CDR1 SNHLY, CDR2 FYNNEI. The CDR3 is 16 residues long. The ends lost 6 bases at V and 4 bases at J; junction bases unmatched: 5.

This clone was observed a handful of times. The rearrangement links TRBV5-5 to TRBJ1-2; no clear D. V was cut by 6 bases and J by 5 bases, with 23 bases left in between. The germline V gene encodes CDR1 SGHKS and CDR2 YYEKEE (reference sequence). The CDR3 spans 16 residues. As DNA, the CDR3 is TGTGCCAGCATCGTGGACGCCACCGGAGGGCCTTATGGCTACACCTTC. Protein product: CASIVDATGGPYGYTF.

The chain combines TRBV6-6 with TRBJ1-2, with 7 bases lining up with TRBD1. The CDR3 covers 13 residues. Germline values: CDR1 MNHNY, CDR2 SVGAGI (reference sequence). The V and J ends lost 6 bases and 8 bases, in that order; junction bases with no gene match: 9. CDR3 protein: CASSPGTEGGYTF. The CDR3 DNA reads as TGTGCCAGCAGCCCCGGGACAGAGGGGGGCTACACCTTC.

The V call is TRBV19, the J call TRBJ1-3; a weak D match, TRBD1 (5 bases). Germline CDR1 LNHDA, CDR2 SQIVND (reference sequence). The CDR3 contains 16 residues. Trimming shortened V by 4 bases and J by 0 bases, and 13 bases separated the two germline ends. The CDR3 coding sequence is TGTGCCAGTAGTAGCCGACAGATGAGCTCTGGAAACACCATATATTTT. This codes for CASSSRQMSSGNTIYF.

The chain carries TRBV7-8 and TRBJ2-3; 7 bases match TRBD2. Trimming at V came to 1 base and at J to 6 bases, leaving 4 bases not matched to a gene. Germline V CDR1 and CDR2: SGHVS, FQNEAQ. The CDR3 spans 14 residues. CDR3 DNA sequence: TGTGCCAGCAGCTTAGGGGAGGGGTTTGATACGCAGTATTTT. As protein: CASSLGEGFDTQYF.

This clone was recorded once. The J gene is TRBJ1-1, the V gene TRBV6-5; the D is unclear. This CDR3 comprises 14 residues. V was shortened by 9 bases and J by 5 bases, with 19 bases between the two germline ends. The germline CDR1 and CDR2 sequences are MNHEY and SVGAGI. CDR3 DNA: TGTGCCAGTACCTTAGAGGCGGGGAGTACTGAAGCTTTCTTT. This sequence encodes CASTLEAGSTEAFF.

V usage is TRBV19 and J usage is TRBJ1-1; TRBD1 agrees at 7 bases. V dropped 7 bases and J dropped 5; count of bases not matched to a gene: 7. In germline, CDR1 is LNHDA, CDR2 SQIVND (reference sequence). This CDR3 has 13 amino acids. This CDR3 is CASTLEGATEAFF. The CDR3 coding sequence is TGTGCCAGTACATTGGAGGGGGCGACTGAAGCTTTCTTT. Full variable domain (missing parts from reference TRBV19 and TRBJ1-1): DGGITQSPKYLFRKEGQNVTLSCEQNLNHDAMYWYRQDPGQGLRLIYYSQIVNDFQKGDIAEGYSVSREKKESFPLTVTSAQKNPTAFYLCASTLEGATEAFFGQGTRLTVV.

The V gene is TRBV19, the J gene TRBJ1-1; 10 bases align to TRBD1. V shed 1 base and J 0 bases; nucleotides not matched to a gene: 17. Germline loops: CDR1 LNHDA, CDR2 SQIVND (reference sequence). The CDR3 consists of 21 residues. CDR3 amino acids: CASSIGDRGSLALPLNTEAFF. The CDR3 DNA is TGTGCCAGTAGTATAGGGGACAGGGGATCCCTTGCCTTACCCTTGAACACTGAAGCTTTCTTT.

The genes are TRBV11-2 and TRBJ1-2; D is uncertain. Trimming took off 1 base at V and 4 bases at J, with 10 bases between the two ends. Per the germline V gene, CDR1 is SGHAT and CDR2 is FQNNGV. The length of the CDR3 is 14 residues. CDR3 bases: TGTGCCAGCAGCTTAGTTCGGTTTTCCTATGGCTACACCTTC. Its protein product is CASSLVRFSYGYTF.

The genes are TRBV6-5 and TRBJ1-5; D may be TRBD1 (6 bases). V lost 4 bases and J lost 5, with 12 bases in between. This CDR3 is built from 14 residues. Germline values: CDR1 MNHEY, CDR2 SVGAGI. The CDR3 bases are TGTGCCAGCAGTTTACAGGGTCCCGATCAGCCCCAGCATTTT. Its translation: CASSLQGPDQPQHF.

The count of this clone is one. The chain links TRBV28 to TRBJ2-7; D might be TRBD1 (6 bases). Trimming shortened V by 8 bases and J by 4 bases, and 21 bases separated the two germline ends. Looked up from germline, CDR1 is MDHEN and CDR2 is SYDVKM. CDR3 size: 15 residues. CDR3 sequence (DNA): TGTGCCAGCGATCTTACAACAGGGAGTGTGTACGAGCAGTACTTC. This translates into CASDLTTGSVYEQYF.

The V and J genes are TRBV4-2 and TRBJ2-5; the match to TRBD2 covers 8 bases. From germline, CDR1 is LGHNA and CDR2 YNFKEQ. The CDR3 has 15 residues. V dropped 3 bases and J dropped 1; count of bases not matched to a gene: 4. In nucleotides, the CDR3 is TGTGCCAGCAGCCAGATAGCGGGACCCCAAGAGACCCAGTACTTC. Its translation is CASSQIAGPQETQYF.

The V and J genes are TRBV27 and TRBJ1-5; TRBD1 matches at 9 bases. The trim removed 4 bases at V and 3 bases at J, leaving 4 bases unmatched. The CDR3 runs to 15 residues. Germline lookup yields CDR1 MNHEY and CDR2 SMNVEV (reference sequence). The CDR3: CASSYGTGTNQPQHF. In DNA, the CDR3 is TGTGCCAGCAGTTACGGGACAGGGACCAATCAGCCCCAGCATTTT.

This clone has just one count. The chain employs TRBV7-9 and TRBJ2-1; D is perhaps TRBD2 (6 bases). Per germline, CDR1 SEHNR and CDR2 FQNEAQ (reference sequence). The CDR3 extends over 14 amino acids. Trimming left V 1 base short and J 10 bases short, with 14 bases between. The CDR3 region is CASSLVALAYEQFF. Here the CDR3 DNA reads TGTGCCAGCAGCTTAGTAGCACTAGCCTACGAGCAGTTCTTC.

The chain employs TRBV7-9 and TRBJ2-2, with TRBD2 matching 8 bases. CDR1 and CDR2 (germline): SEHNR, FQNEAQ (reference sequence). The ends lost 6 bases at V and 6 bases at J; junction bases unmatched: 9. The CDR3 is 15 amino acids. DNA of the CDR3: TGTGCCAGCAGGCCTCCCGGGAGGGCCCCCGGGGAGCTGTTTTTT. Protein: CASRPPGRAPGELFF.

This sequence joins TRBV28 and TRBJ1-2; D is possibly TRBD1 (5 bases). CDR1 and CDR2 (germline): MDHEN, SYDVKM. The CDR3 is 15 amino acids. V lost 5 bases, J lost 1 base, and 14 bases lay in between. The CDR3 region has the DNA TGTGCCAGCAGTATTCATCGACAGCTTAACTATGGCTACACCTTC. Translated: CASSIHRQLNYGYTF.

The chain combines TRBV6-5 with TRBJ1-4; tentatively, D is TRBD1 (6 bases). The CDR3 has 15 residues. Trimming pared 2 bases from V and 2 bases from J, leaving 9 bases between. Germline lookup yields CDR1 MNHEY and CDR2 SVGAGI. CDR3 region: CASSYTRGTNEKLFF. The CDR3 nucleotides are TGTGCCAGCAGTTACACTAGGGGGACTAATGAAAAACTGTTTTTT.

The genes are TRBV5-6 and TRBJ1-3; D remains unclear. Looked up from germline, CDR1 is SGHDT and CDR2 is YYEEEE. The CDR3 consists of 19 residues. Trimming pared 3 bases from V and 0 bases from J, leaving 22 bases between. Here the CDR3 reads CASSYNSITLYSSGNTIYF. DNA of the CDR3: TGTGCCAGCAGCTATAACAGTATAACTTTGTACAGCTCTGGAAACACCATATATTTT.

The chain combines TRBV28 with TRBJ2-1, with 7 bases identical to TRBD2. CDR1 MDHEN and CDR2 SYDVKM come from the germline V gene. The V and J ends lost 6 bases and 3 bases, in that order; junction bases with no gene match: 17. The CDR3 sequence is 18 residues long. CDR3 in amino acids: CASSLLPHGLADYNEQFF. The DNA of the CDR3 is TGTGCCAGCAGCCTCCTCCCCCACGGGCTAGCGGACTACAATGAGCAGTTCTTC.

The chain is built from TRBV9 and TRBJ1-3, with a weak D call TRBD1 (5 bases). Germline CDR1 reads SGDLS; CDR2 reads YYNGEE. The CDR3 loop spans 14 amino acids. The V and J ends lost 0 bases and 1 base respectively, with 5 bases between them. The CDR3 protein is CASSVGTSGNTIYF. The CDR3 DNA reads TGTGCCAGCAGCGTAGGGACATCTGGAAACACCATATATTTT.

CDR3 nucleotide sequence: TGTGCCAGCAAAACAGGGGTCAGCACAGATACGCAGTATTTT. This translates into CASKTGVSTDTQYF. This chain connects TRBV28 to TRBJ2-3, with TRBD1 matching 7 bases. Germline-derived CDR1 and CDR2 are MDHEN and SYDVKM. Trimming at V came to 7 bases and at J to 0 bases, leaving 4 bases not matched to a gene. The CDR3 consists of 14 residues. Complete variable domain (other parts from reference TRBV28 and TRBJ2-3): DVKVTQSSRYLVKRTGEKVFLECVQDMDHENMFWYRQDPGLGLRLIYFSYDVKMKEKGDIPEGYSVSREKKERFSLILESASTNQTSMYLCASKTGVSTDTQYFGPGTRLTVL.